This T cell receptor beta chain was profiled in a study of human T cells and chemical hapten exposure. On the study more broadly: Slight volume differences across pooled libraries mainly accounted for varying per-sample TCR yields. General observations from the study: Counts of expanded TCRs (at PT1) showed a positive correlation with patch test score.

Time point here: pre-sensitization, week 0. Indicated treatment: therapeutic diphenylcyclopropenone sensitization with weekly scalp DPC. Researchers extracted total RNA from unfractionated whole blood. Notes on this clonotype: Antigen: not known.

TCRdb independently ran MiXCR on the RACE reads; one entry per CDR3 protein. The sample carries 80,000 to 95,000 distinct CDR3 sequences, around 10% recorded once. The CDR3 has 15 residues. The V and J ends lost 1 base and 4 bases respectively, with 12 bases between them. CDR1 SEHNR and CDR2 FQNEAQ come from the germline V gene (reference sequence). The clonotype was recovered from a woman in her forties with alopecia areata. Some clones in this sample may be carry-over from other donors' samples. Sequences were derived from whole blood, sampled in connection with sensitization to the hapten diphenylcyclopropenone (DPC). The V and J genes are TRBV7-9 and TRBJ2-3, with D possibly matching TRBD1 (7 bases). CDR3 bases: TGTGCCAGCAGCTTAGAAGACAGGGAGGCAGATACGCAGTATTTT. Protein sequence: CASSLEDREADTQYF.